This T cell receptor beta chain is drawn from a study of identical twins. The germline V and J ends were trimmed by 7 bases and 1 base, with 7 bases remaining between them. This CDR3 region has 11 residues. CDR1 is DFQATT and CDR2 is SNEGSKA in the germline V gene (reference sequence). One entry per CDR3 protein results from TCRdb running MiXCR on the 5' RACE reads. The sample comprises roughly 690,000 distinct CDR3 sequences, around 20% of which are singletons, and 4% to 5.5% rests with the top ten. These data were also reused for a study on T cells expressing NK-cell markers. That source notes: T cells sorted in several experiments were restricted to alpha-beta TCR T cells by an anti-gamma-delta TCR antibody. The same clonotypes also predominated in the CD3+CD56-NKG2C+ fraction of a handful of donors.

Sequenced material: PBMCs. The clonotype originates from a woman under 30 in good health. The chain combines TRBV20-1 with TRBJ1-1, with D possibly TRBD1 on 5 matching bases. CDR3: CSGGANTEAFF. CDR3 coding DNA: TGCAGTGGTGGGGCGAACACTGAAGCTTTCTTT.